These T cell receptor beta chains were read from a single sample in a study of T cell responses to AZD1222 COVID-19 vaccine. Data came from immunoSEQ multiplex PCR; TCRdb stores just in-frame clones and leaves some out. The data contain about 180,000 clones, approximately 86% of them singletons. The specimen comprised peripheral blood, sampled on day 0 of AZD1222 vaccination. The receptors stem from an adult in good health. CDR3s include the opening cysteine and the closing phenylalanine or tryptophan. The D gene is left open where the match is weak. Clone size is stated in some rows and not others, as once, few, many or a class when expanded.

TRBV7-9	NA	TRBD1	TRBJ2-1	CASRGQEKNEQFF	TGTGCCAGTCGGGGACAGGAGAAAAATGAGCAGTTCTTC
TRBV9	NA	NA	TRBJ2-1	CASSQGYNEQFF	TGTGCCAGCAGCCAGGGGTACAATGAGCAGTTCTTC
TRBV2	NA	TRBD1	TRBJ2-2	CASRVNPGTVNTGELFF	TGTGCCAGCAGGGTCAATCCCGGGACAGTGAACACCGGGGAGCTGTTTTTT
TRBV19	NA	NA	TRBJ1-2	CASSPRVGEPARQASNYGYTF	TGTGCCAGTAGTCCCCGCGTGGGGGAGCCGGCACGTCAGGCCTCTAACTATGGCTACACCTTC
TRBV29-1	NA	NA	TRBJ2-1	CSVRGGGLNEQFF	TGCAGCGTGAGGGGCGGAGGCCTAAATGAGCAGTTCTTC
TRBV27	NA	NA	TRBJ2-1	CASSSTGPSYNEQFF	TGTGCCAGCAGTTCGACAGGACCCTCCTACAATGAGCAGTTCTTC
TRBV7-9	NA	NA	TRBJ2-5	CASSGGQIVQETQYF	TGTGCCAGCAGCGGGGGCCAGATAGTCCAAGAGACCCAGTACTTC
TRBV18	NA	NA	TRBJ2-7	CASSPRAGEQYF	TGTGCCAGCTCACCACGTGCAGGCGAGCAGTACTTC
TRBV6-5	NA	TRBD1	TRBJ2-7	CASSTGTGVEQYF	TGTGCCAGCAGTACCGGGACAGGGGTCGAGCAGTACTTC
TRBV3-1/TRBV3-2	NA	TRBD2	TRBJ2-7	CASSRRVLAGSYEQYF	TGTGCCAGCAGCCGACGGGTGCTAGCGGGGTCCTACGAGCAGTACTTC
TRBV7-9	NA	NA	TRBJ2-5	CASSLGAAPETQYF	TGTGCCAGCAGCTTAGGTGCAGCCCCCGAGACCCAGTACTTC
TRBV19	NA	NA	TRBJ1-6	CASSMAGLGNSPLHF	TGTGCCAGTAGTATGGCAGGGCTGGGGAATTCACCCCTCCACTTT
TRBV29-1	NA	NA	TRBJ1-1	CSVGGGTGTEAFF	TGCAGCGTTGGAGGAGGGACGGGCACTGAAGCTTTCTTT
TRBV7-9	NA	NA	TRBJ2-5	CASSLDLGASKTQYF	TGTGCCAGCAGCTTAGATCTGGGGGCGAGCAAGACCCAGTACTTC
TRBV27	NA	NA	TRBJ2-1	CASSLPVGEQFF	TGTGCCAGCAGTTTACCAGTGGGTGAGCAGTTCTTC
TRBV5-4	NA	NA	TRBJ2-3	CASSLTLTDTQYF	TGTGCCAGCAGCCTCACTCTCACAGATACGCAGTATTTT
TRBV18	NA	TRBD1	TRBJ1-5	CASSSDRGNQPQHF	TGTGCCAGCTCATCCGACAGGGGGAATCAGCCCCAGCATTTT
TRBV21-1	NA	NA	TRBJ1-1	CASSRGDTNTEAFF	TGTGCCAGCTCGAGGGGGGACACGAACACTGAAGCTTTCTTT
TRBV3-1/TRBV3-2	NA	TRBD1	TRBJ1-2	CASSSGGASYGYTF	TGTGCCAGCAGCTCAGGGGGCGCAAGCTATGGCTACACCTTC
TRBV13	NA	NA	TRBJ2-7	CASSLAAGPYEQYF	TGTGCCAGCAGCTTAGCGGCAGGGCCATACGAGCAGTACTTC
TRBV30	NA	NA	TRBJ1-1	CAWRDTNTEAFF	TGTGCCTGGAGGGACACGAACACTGAAGCTTTCTTT
TRBV5-7	NA	TRBD1	TRBJ2-7	CASSTTGTGMAYEQYF	TGTGCCAGCAGCACCACCGGGACAGGGATGGCCTACGAGCAGTACTTC
TRBV6-5	NA	NA	TRBJ2-2	CASSGTPGGELFF	TGTGCCAGTTCTGGGACACCCGGCGGGGAGCTGTTTTTT
TRBV6-1	NA	TRBD1	TRBJ2-5	CASSEPRDREGETQYF	TGTGCCAGCAGTGAACCCAGGGACAGGGAGGGGGAGACCCAGTACTTC
TRBV5-4	once	NA	TRBJ1-2	CASSLAAGYTF	TGTGCCAGCAGCTTGGCCGCGGGCTACACCTTC
TRBV9	once	TRBD1	TRBJ1-1	CASSVGPRGAEAFF	TGTGCCAGCAGCGTAGGCCCCAGGGGGGCTGAAGCTTTCTTT
TRBV5-4	NA	NA	TRBJ2-1	CASKKTEWNYNEQFF	TGTGCCAGCAAGAAGACAGAATGGAACTACAATGAGCAGTTCTTC
TRBV29-1	NA	NA	TRBJ2-1	CSAPRLSSYNEQFF	TGCAGCGCTCCCCGCCTGAGCTCCTACAATGAGCAGTTCTTC
TRBV6-5	NA	NA	TRBJ1-6	CATLRGEGSSLHF	TGTGCCACCCTGAGAGGAGAGGGGTCCTCCCTCCACTTT
TRBV9	NA	TRBD1	TRBJ2-5	CASSAQRTGGLETQYF	TGTGCCAGCAGCGCCCAACGGACAGGGGGTTTAGAGACCCAGTACTTC
TRBV10-3	NA	TRBD2	TRBJ2-4	CAISGGVENIQYF	TGTGCCATCAGCGGGGGGGTTGAAAACATTCAGTACTTC
TRBV12-2	NA	NA	TRBJ2-1	CASRLGLAGGPHEQFF	TGTGCAAGTCGCTTAGGACTAGCGGGGGGGCCCCATGAGCAGTTCTTC
TRBV6-5	NA	TRBD1	TRBJ1-6	CASSLTGVGSPLHF	TGTGCCAGCAGTTTAACAGGGGTGGGTTCACCCCTCCACTTT
TRBV10-3	once	TRBD2	TRBJ2-7	CAISGPTSGGSYEQYF	TGTGCCATCAGTGGCCCTACTAGCGGTGGCTCCTACGAGCAGTACTTC
TRBV19	NA	NA	TRBJ1-3	CASTRFSGNTIYF	TGTGCCAGTACCCGGTTCTCTGGAAACACCATATATTTT
TRBV5-1	NA	NA	TRBJ2-5	CASSSKEARGTQYF	TGCGCCAGCAGCTCGAAGGAGGCTCGGGGGACCCAGTACTTC
TRBV5-1	NA	NA	TRBJ1-6	CASSRDISSPLHF	TGCGCCAGCAGCCGGGACATCAGTTCACCCCTCCACTTT
TRBV7-3	NA	TRBD2	TRBJ2-2	CASSLKSTTGTSGVRSTGELFF	TGTGCCAGCAGCTTAAAGTCCACAACCGGGACTAGCGGGGTCCGGAGTACCGGGGAGCTGTTTTTT
TRBV6-4	NA	NA	TRBJ2-1	CASSVEGLSYNEQFF	TGTGCCAGCAGTGTTGAGGGCCTCTCCTACAATGAGCAGTTCTTC
TRBV15	NA	TRBD1	TRBJ2-2	CATATGTANTGELFF	TGTGCCACCGCGACCGGGACAGCAAACACCGGGGAGCTGTTTTTT
TRBV3-1/TRBV3-2	NA	NA	TRBJ2-2	CASSRTAGELFF	TGTGCCAGCAGCCGAACTGCCGGGGAGCTGTTTTTT
TRBV9	NA	NA	TRBJ2-7	CASSVDPSPYEQYF	TGTGCCAGCAGCGTAGACCCCTCTCCCTACGAGCAGTACTTC
TRBV19	NA	TRBD2	TRBJ2-3	CASSRREGGATDTQYF	TGTGCCAGTAGTCGAAGGGAGGGCGGAGCCACAGATACGCAGTATTTT
TRBV5-4	NA	NA	TRBJ2-2	CASSLEPNTGELFF	TGTGCCAGCAGCTTGGAACCGAACACCGGGGAGCTGTTTTTT
TRBV10-1	NA	TRBD2	TRBJ2-7	CASSELAGGPYEQYF	TGCGCCAGCAGTGAACTAGCGGGGGGGCCCTACGAGCAGTACTTC
TRBV4-3	NA	NA	TRBJ2-7	CASSLSRGYEQYF	TGCGCCAGCAGCCTTAGCAGGGGCTACGAGCAGTACTTC
TRBV19	NA	TRBD2	TRBJ2-5	CASSQSGSGGVEQETQYF	TGTGCCAGTAGTCAATCGGGTAGCGGGGGGGTGGAACAAGAGACCCAGTACTTC
TRBV18	NA	NA	TRBJ1-5	CASSPSRQNHQPQHF	TGTGCCAGCTCACCCTCTCGCCAAAACCATCAGCCCCAGCATTTT
TRBV5-1	NA	NA	TRBJ1-2	CASSLEQPNYGYTF	TGCGCCAGCAGCTTGGAACAGCCTAACTATGGCTACACCTTC
TRBV5-6	NA	NA	TRBJ2-1	CASSSPGGAGEQFF	TGTGCCAGCAGCTCCCCTGGGGGGGCGGGTGAGCAGTTCTTC
TRBV29-1	once	NA	TRBJ2-4	CSVPRDAYF	TGCAGCGTTCCTCGCGACGCCTACTTC
TRBV7-3	NA	TRBD2	TRBJ2-1	CASSSPESGGAHNEQFF	TGTGCCAGCAGCTCCCCGGAGAGCGGGGGGGCCCACAATGAGCAGTTCTTC
TRBV11-2	NA	NA	TRBJ1-6	CASSLRGAVDSPLHF	TGTGCCAGCAGCTTAAGGGGGGCGGTCGATTCACCCCTCCACTTT
TRBV6-1	NA	NA	TRBJ1-5	CASSEAAGVSQPQHF	TGTGCCAGCAGTGAAGCAGCCGGGGTGAGTCAGCCCCAGCATTTT
TRBV28	NA	NA	TRBJ2-7	CASSLYGGQGEQYF	TGTGCCAGCAGTTTATATGGTGGACAAGGCGAGCAGTACTTC
TRBV7-7	NA	NA	TRBJ2-5	CASSLPGAQETQYF	TGTGCCAGCAGCTTACCAGGGGCGCAAGAGACCCAGTACTTC
TRBV2	once	NA	TRBJ2-5	CASRETGTQYF	TGTGCCAGCAGGGAGACAGGGACCCAGTACTTC
TRBV27	NA	TRBD1	TRBJ1-2	CASSYRGRGYTF	TGTGCCAGCAGCTACAGGGGTCGAGGCTACACCTTC
TRBV19	once	TRBD2	TRBJ2-1	CASKLAGGEQFF	TGTGCCAGCAAACTAGCGGGGGGTGAGCAGTTCTTC